The sequence of this T cell receptor (beta chain) was determined in a study of blood T cell repertoires in COVID-19. Here immunoSEQ multiplex PCR was the method, and the copy in TCRdb shows in-frame clones only, minus some. Found here are nearly 200,000 clones, 80% to 85% of them singletons; the top ten hold over 6.5%. This clone was observed a handful of times. This TCR was sampled from a man between 40 and 49 years old who had recovered from COVID-19. The sample comprised PBMCs or T cells enriched from blood (not recorded which).

The CDR3, as DNA: TGTGCCAGCAGCTCCCCGGGCACTGAAGCTTTCTTT. Protein: CASSSPGTEAFF. This chain links TRBV28 with TRBJ1-1; D is unresolved. Germline V gene data show CDR1 as MDHEN and CDR2 as SYDVKM. V was cut by 6 bases and J by 4 bases, with 9 bases left in between. CDR3 length: 12 residues.